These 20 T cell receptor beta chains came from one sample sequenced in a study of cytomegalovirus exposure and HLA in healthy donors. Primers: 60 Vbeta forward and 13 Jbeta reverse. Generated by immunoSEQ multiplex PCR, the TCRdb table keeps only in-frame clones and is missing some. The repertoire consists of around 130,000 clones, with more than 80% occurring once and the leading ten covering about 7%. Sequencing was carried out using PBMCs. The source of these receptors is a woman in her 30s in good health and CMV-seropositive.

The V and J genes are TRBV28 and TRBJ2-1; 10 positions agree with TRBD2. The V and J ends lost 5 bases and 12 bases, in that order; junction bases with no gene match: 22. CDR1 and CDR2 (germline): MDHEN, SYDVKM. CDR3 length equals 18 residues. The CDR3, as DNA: TGTGCCAGCAGTCTCCCAGGGAATCTAGCGGGAGTATTGGAGGGGCAGTTCTTC. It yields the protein CASSLPGNLAGVLEGQFF. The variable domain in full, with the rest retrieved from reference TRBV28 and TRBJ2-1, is DVKVTQSSRYLVKRTGEKVFLECVQDMDHENMFWYRQDPGLGLRLIYFSYDVKMKEKGDIPEGYSVSREKKERFSLILESASTNQTSMYLCASSLPGNLAGVLEGQFFGPGTRLTVL.

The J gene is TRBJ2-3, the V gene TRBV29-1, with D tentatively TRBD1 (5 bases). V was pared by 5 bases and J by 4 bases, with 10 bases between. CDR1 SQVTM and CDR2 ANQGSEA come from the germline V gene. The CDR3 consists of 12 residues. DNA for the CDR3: TGCAGCGTTAGGCAGGGATCAGATACGCAGTATTTT. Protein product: CSVRQGSDTQYF.

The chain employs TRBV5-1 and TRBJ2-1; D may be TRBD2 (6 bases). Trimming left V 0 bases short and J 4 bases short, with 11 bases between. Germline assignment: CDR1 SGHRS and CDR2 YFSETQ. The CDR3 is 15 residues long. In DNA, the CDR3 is TGCGCCAGCAGCTTGGGGAGGGGCCTTTACAATGAGCAGTTCTTC. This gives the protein CASSLGRGLYNEQFF.

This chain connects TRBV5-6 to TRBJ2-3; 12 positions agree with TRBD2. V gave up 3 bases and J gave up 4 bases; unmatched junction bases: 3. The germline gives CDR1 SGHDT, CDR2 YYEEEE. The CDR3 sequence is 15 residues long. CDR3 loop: CASSSSGGASDTQYF. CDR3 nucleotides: TGTGCCAGCAGCTCTAGCGGGGGGGCCTCAGATACGCAGTATTTT.

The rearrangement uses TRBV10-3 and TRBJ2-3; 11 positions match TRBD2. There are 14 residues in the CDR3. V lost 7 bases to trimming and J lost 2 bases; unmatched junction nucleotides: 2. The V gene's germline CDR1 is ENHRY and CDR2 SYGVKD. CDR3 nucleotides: TGTGCCATCAAGACTAGCGGGGTCACAGATACGCAGTATTTT. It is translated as CAIKTSGVTDTQYF.

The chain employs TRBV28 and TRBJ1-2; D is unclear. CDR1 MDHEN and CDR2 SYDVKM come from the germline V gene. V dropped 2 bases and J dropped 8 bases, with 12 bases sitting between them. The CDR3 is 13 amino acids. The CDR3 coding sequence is TGTGCCAGCAGTTTAGGCGGTATTGAGGGCTACACCTTC. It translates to CASSLGGIEGYTF.

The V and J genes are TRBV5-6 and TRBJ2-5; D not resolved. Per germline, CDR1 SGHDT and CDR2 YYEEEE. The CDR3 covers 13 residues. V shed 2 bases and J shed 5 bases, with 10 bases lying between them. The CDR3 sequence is CASSFPPQETQYF. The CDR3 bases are TGTGCCAGCAGCTTTCCCCCCCAGGAGACCCAGTACTTC.

CDR3: CASSDLLAGEDEQFF. The CDR3 DNA reads TGTGCCAGCAGTGACTTACTAGCGGGAGAGGATGAGCAGTTCTTC. The V and J genes are TRBV6-1 and TRBJ2-1; the match to TRBD2 covers 11 bases. Germline CDR1 and CDR2: MNHNS and SASEGT. J lost 8 bases, V lost 3 bases, and 6 bases had no gene match. The CDR3 is made up of 15 amino acids.

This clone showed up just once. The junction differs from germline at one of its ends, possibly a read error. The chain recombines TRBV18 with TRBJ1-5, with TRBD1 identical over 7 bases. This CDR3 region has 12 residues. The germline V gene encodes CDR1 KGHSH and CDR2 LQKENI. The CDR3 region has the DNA TGTGCCAGCTCACCAAATCGGGACAGCCTTTTCTTT. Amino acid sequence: CASSPNRDSLFF.

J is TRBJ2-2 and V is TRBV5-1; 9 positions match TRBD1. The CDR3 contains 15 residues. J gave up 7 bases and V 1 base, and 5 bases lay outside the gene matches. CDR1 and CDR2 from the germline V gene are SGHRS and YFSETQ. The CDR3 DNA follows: TGCGCCAGCAGCTTGCGACAGGGGGACGTCGGGGAGCTGTTTTTT. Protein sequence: CASSLRQGDVGELFF.

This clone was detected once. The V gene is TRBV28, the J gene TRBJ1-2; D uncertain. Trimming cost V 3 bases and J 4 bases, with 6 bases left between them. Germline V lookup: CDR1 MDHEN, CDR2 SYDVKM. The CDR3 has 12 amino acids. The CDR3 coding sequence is TGTGCCAGCAGTTTCCTCAGCTATGGCTACACCTTC. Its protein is CASSFLSYGYTF.

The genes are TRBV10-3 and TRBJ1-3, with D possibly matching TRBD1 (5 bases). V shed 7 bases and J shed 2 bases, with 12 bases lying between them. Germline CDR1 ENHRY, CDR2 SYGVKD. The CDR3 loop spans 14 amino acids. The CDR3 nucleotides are TGTGCCATCACGAAAGCAGGGCCTGGAAACACCATATATTTT. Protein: CAITKAGPGNTIYF.

The CDR3, as DNA: TGTGCCAGCAGCTTAAGCGGCCCGGGCGGGCAGCCCCAGCATTTT. This gives the protein CASSLSGPGGQPQHF. The V and J genes are TRBV7-2 and TRBJ1-5, with D uncertain. Trimming shortened V by 2 bases and J by 7 bases, and 15 bases separated the two germline ends. The length of the CDR3 is 15 residues. Germline V CDR1 and CDR2: SGHTA, FQGNSA.

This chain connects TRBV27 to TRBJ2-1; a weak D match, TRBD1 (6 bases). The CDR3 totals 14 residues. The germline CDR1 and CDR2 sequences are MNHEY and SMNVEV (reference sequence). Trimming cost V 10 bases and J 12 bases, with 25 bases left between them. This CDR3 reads CATGPGTSPARQFF. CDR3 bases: TGTGCCACGGGTCCCGGGACAAGTCCAGCCAGGCAGTTCTTC.

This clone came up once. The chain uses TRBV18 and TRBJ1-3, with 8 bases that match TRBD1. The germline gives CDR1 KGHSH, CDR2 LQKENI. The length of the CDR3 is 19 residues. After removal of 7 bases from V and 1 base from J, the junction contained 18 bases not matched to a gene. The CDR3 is CASFPPGTGPNLSGNTIYF. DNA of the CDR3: TGTGCCAGCTTCCCCCCCGGGACAGGACCAAATCTATCTGGAAACACCATATATTTT.

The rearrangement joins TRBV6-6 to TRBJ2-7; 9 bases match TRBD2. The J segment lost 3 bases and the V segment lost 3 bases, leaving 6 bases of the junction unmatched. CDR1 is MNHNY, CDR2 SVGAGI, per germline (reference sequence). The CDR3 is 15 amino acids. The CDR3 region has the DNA TGTGCCAGCAGTTATCGCGCGGGGGGGATCTACGAGCAGTACTTC. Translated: CASSYRAGGIYEQYF.

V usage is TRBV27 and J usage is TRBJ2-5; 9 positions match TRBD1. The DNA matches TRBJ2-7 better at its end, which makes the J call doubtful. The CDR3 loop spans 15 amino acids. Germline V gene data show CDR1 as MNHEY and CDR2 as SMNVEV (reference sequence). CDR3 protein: CASSLRRDRVIEQYF. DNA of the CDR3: TGTGCCAGCAGTTTAAGGAGGGACAGGGTCATCGAGCAGTACTTC.

CDR3 sequence: CASSQGASNSYEQYF. The CDR3 coding sequence is TGCGCCAGCAGCCAAGGCGCTTCAAACTCCTACGAGCAGTACTTC. V and J are TRBV4-1 and TRBJ2-7; D call uncertain. The V gene's germline CDR1 is MGHRA and CDR2 YSYEKL. V gave up 1 base and J gave up 0 bases, with 10 bases separating them. This CDR3 is built from 15 residues.

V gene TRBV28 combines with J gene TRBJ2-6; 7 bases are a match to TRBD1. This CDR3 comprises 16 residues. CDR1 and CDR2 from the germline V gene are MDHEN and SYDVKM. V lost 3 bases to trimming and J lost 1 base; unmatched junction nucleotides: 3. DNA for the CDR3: TGTGCCAGCAGTTTGTGGGGACAGTCTGGGGCCAACGTCCTGACTTTC. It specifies CASSLWGQSGANVLTF. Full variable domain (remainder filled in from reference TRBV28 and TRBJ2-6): DVKVTQSSRYLVKRTGEKVFLECVQDMDHENMFWYRQDPGLGLRLIYFSYDVKMKEKGDIPEGYSVSREKKERFSLILESASTNQTSMYLCASSLWGQSGANVLTFGAGSRLTVL.

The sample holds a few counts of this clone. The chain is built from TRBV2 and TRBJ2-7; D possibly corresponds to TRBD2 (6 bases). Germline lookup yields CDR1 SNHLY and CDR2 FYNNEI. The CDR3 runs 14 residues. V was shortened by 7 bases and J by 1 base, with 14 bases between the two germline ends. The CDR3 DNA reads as TGTGCCAGCAAAATCGGCCGGGAGTCCTACGAGCAGTACTTC. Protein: CASKIGRESYEQYF.